This T cell receptor (beta chain) derives from a study of T cell changes during pregnancy in multiple sclerosis. With 6 bases removed from V and 1 base from J, the gap between germline ends came to 7 bases. The CDR3 is made up of 12 amino acids. Germline-derived CDR1 and CDR2 are MNHEY and SVGAGI. Sequencing used immunoSEQ multiplex PCR; TCRdb keeps in-frame clones, though not all of them. The sample holds around 96,000 clones, 94% seen once. The input for sequencing was peripheral blood, taken in the third trimester of pregnancy. The J gene is TRBJ2-7, the V gene TRBV6-5; D not resolved. The receptor's source is a female donor with multiple sclerosis, enrolled in a pregnancy study. DNA for the CDR3: TGTGCCAGCAGAACAGTATCCTACGAGCAGTACTTC. Translated, it gives CASRTVSYEQYF.